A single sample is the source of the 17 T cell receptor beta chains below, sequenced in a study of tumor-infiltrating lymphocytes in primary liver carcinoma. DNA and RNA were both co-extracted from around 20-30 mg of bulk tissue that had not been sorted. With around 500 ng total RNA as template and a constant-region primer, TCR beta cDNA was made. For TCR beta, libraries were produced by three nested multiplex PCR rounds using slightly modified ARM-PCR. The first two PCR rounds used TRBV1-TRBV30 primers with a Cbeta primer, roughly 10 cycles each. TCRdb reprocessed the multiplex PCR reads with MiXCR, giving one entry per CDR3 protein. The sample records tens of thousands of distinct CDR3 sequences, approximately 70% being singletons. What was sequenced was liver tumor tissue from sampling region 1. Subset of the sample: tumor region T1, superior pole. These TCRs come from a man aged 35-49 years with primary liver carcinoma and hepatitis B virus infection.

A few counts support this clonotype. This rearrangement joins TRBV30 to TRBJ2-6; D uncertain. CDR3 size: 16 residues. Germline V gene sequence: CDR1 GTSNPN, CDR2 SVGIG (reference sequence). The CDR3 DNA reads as TGTGTCAGGAGTAACAGTGGGCTCTCTGGGGCCAACGTCCTGACTTTC. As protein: CVRSNSGLSGANVLTF.

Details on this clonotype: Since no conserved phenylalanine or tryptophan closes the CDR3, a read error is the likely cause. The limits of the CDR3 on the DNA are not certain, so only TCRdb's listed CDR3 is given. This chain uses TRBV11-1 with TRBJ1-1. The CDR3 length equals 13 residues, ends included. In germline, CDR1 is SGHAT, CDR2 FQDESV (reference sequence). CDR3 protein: CASSLALRSEALL.

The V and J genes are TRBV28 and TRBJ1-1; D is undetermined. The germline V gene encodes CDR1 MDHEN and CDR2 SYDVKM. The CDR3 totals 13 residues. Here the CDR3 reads CVSSLQQIPEAFF. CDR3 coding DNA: TGTGTAAGCAGTTTACAGCAAATCCCTGAAGCTTTCTTT.

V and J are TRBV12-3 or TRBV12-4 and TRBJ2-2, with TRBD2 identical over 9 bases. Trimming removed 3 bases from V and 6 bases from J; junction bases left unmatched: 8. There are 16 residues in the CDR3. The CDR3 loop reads CASSLLAGAVAGELFF. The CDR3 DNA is TGTGCCAGCAGTTTGTTAGCGGGAGCAGTCGCCGGGGAGCTGTTTTTT.

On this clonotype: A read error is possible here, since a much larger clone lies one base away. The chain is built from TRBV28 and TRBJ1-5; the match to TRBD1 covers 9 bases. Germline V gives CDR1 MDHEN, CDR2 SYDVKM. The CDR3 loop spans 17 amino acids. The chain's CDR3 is CASSYYRGRSSNQSQHF. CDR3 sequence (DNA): TGTGCCAGCAGTTACTACAGGGGGCGCAGTAGCAATCAGTCCCAGCATTTT.

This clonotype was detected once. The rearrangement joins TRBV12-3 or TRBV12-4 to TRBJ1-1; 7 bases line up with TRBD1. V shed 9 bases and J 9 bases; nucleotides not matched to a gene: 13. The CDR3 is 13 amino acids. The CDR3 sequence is CASSLRYRGKAFF. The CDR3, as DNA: TGTGCCAGTAGTCTCCGATACAGGGGCAAAGCTTTCTTT.

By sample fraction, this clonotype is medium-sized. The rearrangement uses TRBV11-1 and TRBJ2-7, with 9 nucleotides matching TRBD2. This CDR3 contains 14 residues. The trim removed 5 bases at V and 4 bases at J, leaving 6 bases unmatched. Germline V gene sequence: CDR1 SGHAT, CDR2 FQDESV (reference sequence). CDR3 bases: TGTGCCAGCAGCCCTGACAGCGGGAGGTACGAGCAGTACTTC. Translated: CASSPDSGRYEQYF.

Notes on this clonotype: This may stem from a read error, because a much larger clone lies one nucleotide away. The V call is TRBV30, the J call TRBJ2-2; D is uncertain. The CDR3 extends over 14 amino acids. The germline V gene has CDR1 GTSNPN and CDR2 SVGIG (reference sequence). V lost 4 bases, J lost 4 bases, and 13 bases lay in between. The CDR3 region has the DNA TGTGCCTGGAAAAGGACGGCGAGCACCGGGGAGCTGTTTTTT. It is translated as CAWKRTASTGELFF.

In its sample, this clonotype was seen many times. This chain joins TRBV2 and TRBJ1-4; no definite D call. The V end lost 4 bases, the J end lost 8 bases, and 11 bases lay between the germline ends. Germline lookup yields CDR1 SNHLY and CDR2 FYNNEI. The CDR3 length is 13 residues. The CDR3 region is CASSVAEDEKLFF. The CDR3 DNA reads TGTGCCAGCAGTGTGGCTGAGGACGAAAAACTGTTTTTT.

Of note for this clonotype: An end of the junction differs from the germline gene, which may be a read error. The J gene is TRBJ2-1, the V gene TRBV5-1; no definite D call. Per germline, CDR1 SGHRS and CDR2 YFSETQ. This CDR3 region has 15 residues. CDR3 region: CTSSSNVSSYNEQFF. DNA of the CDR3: TGCACCAGCAGCTCCAACGTGAGCTCCTACAATGAGCAGTTCTTC.

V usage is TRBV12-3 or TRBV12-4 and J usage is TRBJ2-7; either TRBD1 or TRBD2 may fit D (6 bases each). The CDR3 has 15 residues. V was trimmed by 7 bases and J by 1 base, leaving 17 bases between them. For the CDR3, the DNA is TGTGCCAGCACCCGTAGAGGGGGGTTGTCCTACGAGCAGTACTTC. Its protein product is CASTRRGGLSYEQYF.

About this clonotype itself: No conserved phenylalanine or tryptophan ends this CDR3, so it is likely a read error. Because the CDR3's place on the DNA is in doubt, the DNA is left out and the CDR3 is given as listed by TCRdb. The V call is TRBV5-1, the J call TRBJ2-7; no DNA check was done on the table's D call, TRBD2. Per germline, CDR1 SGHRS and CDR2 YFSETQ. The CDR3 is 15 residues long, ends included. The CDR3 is CDSSLELAGGPKKYL.

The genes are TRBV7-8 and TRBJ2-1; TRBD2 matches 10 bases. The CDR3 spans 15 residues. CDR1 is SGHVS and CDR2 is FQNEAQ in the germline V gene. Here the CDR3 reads CACSKIGLADNEQFF. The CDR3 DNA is TGTGCATGCAGCAAAATAGGACTAGCGGACAATGAGCAGTTCTTC.

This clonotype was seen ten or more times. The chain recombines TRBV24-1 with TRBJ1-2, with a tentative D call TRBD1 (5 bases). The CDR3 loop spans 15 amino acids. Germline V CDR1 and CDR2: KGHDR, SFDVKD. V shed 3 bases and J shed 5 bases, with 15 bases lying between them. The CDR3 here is CATSDLNEDIYGYTF. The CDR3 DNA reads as TGTGCCACCAGTGATCTGAATGAGGACATTTATGGCTACACCTTC.

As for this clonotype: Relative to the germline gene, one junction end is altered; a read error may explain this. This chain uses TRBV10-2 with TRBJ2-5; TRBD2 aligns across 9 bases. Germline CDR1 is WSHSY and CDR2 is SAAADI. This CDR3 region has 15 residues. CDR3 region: CASSGTSVDQEIQYF. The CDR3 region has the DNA TGCGCCAGCAGTGGGACTAGCGTGGATCAAGAGATCCAGTACTTC.

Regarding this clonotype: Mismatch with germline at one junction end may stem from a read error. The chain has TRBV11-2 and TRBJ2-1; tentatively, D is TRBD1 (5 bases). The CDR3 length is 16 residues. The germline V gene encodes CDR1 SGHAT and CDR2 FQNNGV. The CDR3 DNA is TGTGCCAGCCGCTTGGATATCGGACAAGCCATGGGTGAGCGGTTCTTC. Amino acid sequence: CASRLDIGQAMGERFF.

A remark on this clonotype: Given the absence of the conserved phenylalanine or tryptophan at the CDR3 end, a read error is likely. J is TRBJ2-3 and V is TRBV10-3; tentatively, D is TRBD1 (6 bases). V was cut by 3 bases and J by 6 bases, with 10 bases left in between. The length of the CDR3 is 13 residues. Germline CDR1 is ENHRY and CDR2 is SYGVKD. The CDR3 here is CAISEQGGDTQYL. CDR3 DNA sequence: TGTGCCATCAGTGAACAGGGTGGCGATACGCAGTATTTG.